Sequencing of this TCR beta chain was carried out in a study of blood T cell repertoires in COVID-19. Across the whole study: Acute and convalescent COVID-19 samples came from the United States, Italy and Spain. T cells, B-cell-depleted T cells, or PBMCs provided the cDNA or gDNA that served as material.

Trimming shortened V by 3 bases and J by 4 bases, and 7 bases separated the two germline ends. Per the germline V gene, CDR1 is SGHNT and CDR2 is YYREEE (reference sequence). CDR3 size: 13 residues. Authors' processing steps: For nucleated cells, counts were estimated from reference gene primer amplification. Libraries were prepared by immunoSEQ multiplex PCR; TCRdb keeps only in-frame clonotypes and omits some of them. V and J calls and clone size are as listed in that table; D and trimming were resolved from the DNA. The sample includes roughly 160,000 clones, 60% to 85% of them seen just once. Enrollment of patients from Seattle took place during active infection, with longitudinal follow-up.

This receptor was identified in an older woman with COVID-19, enrolled during active disease. The source material was peripheral blood. The rearrangement joins TRBV5-4 to TRBJ2-2; D unresolved. CDR3 nucleotides: TGTGCCAGCAGCTCCCGTAGCACCGGGGAGCTGTTTTTT. It specifies CASSSRSTGELFF.